Shown below are 30 T cell receptor beta chains from a single sample sequenced in a study of T cells in Graves' hyperthyroidism and ophthalmopathy. RNA transcripts were the template for amplifying TCR beta CDR3 regions. With the HTBI primer set, the TCR CDR3 went through a first round of RT-PCR. TCRdb reprocessed the multiplex PCR reads via MiXCR and lists one record per CDR3 protein. The table records 380,000 or so distinct CDR3 sequences, about 15% of them present only once. The sample was blood. These receptors came from a young woman with Graves' hyperthyroidism.

The gene calls are TRBV19 and TRBJ2-7; D is unclear. V was cut by 2 bases and J by 2 bases, with 13 bases left in between. CDR1 is LNHDA, CDR2 SQIVND, per germline (reference sequence). The CDR3 runs 15 residues. CDR3 in amino acids: CASSIWAATTYEQYF. The CDR3 nucleotides are TGTGCCAGTAGTATATGGGCAGCTACTACCTACGAGCAGTACTTC.

This clonotype was recorded many times. The V and J genes are TRBV12-3 or TRBV12-4 and TRBJ2-7; 7 nucleotides agree with TRBD1. Unmatched junction bases numbered 9, after V lost 2 bases and J lost 5 bases. CDR3 length equals 15 residues. This chain's CDR3 is CASSLRGVGGNEQYF. The CDR3 DNA reads TGTGCCAGCAGTTTACGGGGTGTAGGGGGCAACGAGCAGTACTTC.

The chain joins TRBV6-5 to TRBJ2-3, with TRBD2 matching 8 bases. CDR1 and CDR2 (germline): MNHEY, SVGAGI. The CDR3 is made up of 16 amino acids. The ends lost 0 bases at V and 7 bases at J; junction bases unmatched: 9. CDR3 DNA: TGTGCCAGCAGTTACTCTTATACGGGAGGGCCTAATACGCAGTATTTT. It translates to CASSYSYTGGPNTQYF.

This clonotype was recorded many times. The CDR3 DNA reads as TGTGCCAGCAGCCAGGGGGGGACCTCCTACGAGCAGTACTTC. Amino acid sequence: CASSQGGTSYEQYF. This chain uses TRBV7-6 with TRBJ2-7; D possibly uses TRBD1 or TRBD2 (7 bases each). CDR1 and CDR2 (germline): SGHVS, FNYEAQ. This CDR3 has 14 residues. V lost 5 bases and J lost 0, with 11 bases in between. The full variable domain, in which reference TRBV7-6 and TRBJ2-7 provide the parts outside the CDR3, is GAGVSQSPRYKVTKRGQDVALRCDPISGHVSLYWYRQALGQGPEFLTYFNYEAQQDKSGLPNDRFSAERPEGSISTLTIQRTEQRDSAMYRCASSQGGTSYEQYFGPGTRLTVT.

This clonotype was found a few times. DNA for the CDR3: TGTGCCAGCAGTTTTAGGCGGGGGTCTTATGGCTACACCTTC. Its translation: CASSFRRGSYGYTF. This rearrangement joins TRBV28 to TRBJ1-2; D possibly corresponds to TRBD1 (5 bases). The V gene lost 3 bases and the J gene lost 5 bases, with 13 bases spanning the gap. CDR1 and CDR2 from the germline V gene are MDHEN and SYDVKM. The CDR3 totals 14 residues.

This clonotype was observed at least ten times. V and J are TRBV19 and TRBJ2-1; 12 bases are a match to TRBD2. The CDR3 has 15 residues. V was clipped by 7 bases and J by 9 bases; unmatched bases: 10. Germline V gene data show CDR1 as LNHDA and CDR2 as SQIVND (reference sequence). Written as DNA, the CDR3 is TGTGCCAGTACCACCCTAGCGGGAGGGCCGGGTGAGCAGTTCTTC. Translating gives CASTTLAGGPGEQFF.

The chain links TRBV7-2 to TRBJ2-1; no clear D gene. The CDR3 has 16 amino acids. V shed 5 bases and J shed 4 bases, with 18 bases lying between them. Germline loops: CDR1 SGHTA, CDR2 FQGNSA. DNA of the CDR3: TGTGCCAGCAGCCCAATGGGCAGGATGTTATACAATGAGCAGTTCTTC. Translating it yields CASSPMGRMLYNEQFF.

This clonotype showed up many times. This chain uses TRBV18 with TRBJ1-4, with unresolved D. This CDR3 is built from 12 residues. V dropped 8 bases and J dropped 5 bases, with 9 bases sitting between them. The V gene's germline CDR1 is KGHSH and CDR2 LQKENI. In DNA, the CDR3 is TGTGCCAGCGTCAGGTCGAATGAAAAACTGTTTTTT. Its protein product is CASVRSNEKLFF.

As for this clonotype: The junction and the germline gene differ at one end; a read error may be behind it. This rearrangement joins TRBV7-7 to TRBJ2-3; 12 nucleotides match TRBD2. CDR3 length: 15 residues. Germline V lookup: CDR1 SSHAT, CDR2 FNYEAQ (reference sequence). DNA of the CDR3: TGTGCTAGCAGGCTTTGGCGGACTAGCGGGAAGGATTCGTATTTT. The encoded protein is CASRLWRTSGKDSYF.

This clonotype was found many times. The rearrangement joins TRBV3-1 to TRBJ2-7, with D perhaps TRBD2 (6 bases). CDR3 length: 12 amino acids. With 4 bases removed from V and 6 bases from J, the gap between germline ends came to 10 bases. CDR1 LGHDT and CDR2 YNNKEL come from the germline V gene (reference sequence). CDR3 loop: CASSPPRGEQYF. CDR3 nucleotide sequence: TGTGCCAGCAGCCCACCGCGGGGCGAGCAGTACTTC.

This chain uses TRBV4-1 with TRBJ2-1, with 7 bases aligning to TRBD2. The CDR3 extends over 15 amino acids. Per the germline V gene, CDR1 is MGHRA and CDR2 is YSYEKL. V trimming: 5 bases; J trimming: 4 bases; junction bases outside the gene matches: 8. The CDR3 DNA reads as TGCGCCAGCAGCTACCTAGCGGAATCTTACAATGAGCAGTTCTTC. Protein sequence: CASSYLAESYNEQFF.

This clonotype showed up many times. The gene calls are TRBV24-1 and TRBJ2-3, with D unresolved. CDR1 and CDR2 from the germline V gene are KGHDR and SFDVKD. V shed 7 bases and J shed 4 bases, with 14 bases lying between them. The CDR3 runs 14 residues. The CDR3 loop reads CATSPIGLSDTQYF. For the CDR3, the DNA is TGTGCCACCAGCCCTATCGGTTTATCAGATACGCAGTATTTT.

Points on this clonotype: A junction boundary mismatches the germline segment, possibly from a read error. V usage is TRBV5-8 and J usage is TRBJ2-5, with a possible D match to TRBD1 (5 bases). CDR3 length equals 14 residues. Germline values: CDR1 SGHTS, CDR2 YDEGEE. The CDR3 DNA reads as TGTGCCAGCAGCTTGGTTAGGGGTGTGGAGACCCAGTGCTTC. It codes for CASSLVRGVETQCF.

This clonotype was observed at least ten times. CDR3 sequence: CSARDWTRVNNEQFF. The CDR3 region has the DNA TGCAGTGCTAGAGATTGGACTAGGGTTAACAATGAGCAGTTCTTC. The genes are TRBV20-1 and TRBJ2-1; 7 bases align to TRBD2. Trimming at V came to 0 bases and at J to 5 bases, leaving 7 bases not matched to a gene. Germline V CDR1 and CDR2: DFQATT, SNEGSKA (reference sequence). This CDR3 is built from 15 residues.

In this sample, this clonotype turned up many times. The chain has TRBV30 and TRBJ1-1; a weak D match, TRBD1 (6 bases). Germline values: CDR1 GTSNPN, CDR2 SVGIG (reference sequence). The ends were cut back, 4 bases at V and 0 bases at J, with 12 bases in the middle. CDR3 size: 14 residues. The CDR3 region is CAWIPGVVNTEAFF. CDR3 DNA: TGTGCCTGGATACCAGGGGTTGTGAACACTGAAGCTTTCTTT.

This sequence joins TRBV20-1 and TRBJ2-5, with 10 bases fitting TRBD2. The CDR3 runs to 17 residues. Germline trimming cut 0 bases from V and 4 bases from J; bases unmatched to any gene: 11. Per the germline V gene, CDR1 is DFQATT and CDR2 is SNEGSKA (reference sequence). As DNA, the CDR3 is TGCAGTGCTAGAGATTTAACCCAGCGGGAGGGCCTAGAGACCCAGTACTTC. This translates into CSARDLTQREGLETQYF.

The chain links TRBV20-1 to TRBJ1-1; D might be TRBD1 (6 bases). Trimming pared 3 bases from V and 3 bases from J, leaving 8 bases between. Germline lookup yields CDR1 DFQATT and CDR2 SNEGSKA (reference sequence). The CDR3 runs to 12 residues. CDR3 sequence (DNA): TGCAGTGCTAGTGGGGGGCACACTGAAGCTTTCTTT. Its translation is CSASGGHTEAFF.

This clonotype appeared many times. The V gene is TRBV20-1, the J gene TRBJ2-3, with TRBD2 matching over 7 bases. The CDR3 loop spans 17 amino acids. After removal of 0 bases from V and 2 bases from J, the junction contained 11 bases not matched to a gene. The germline V gene has CDR1 DFQATT and CDR2 SNEGSKA (reference sequence). The CDR3 sequence: CSARDKRAGLDTDTQYF. CDR3 in DNA: TGCAGTGCTAGAGATAAAAGAGCGGGACTGGACACAGATACGCAGTATTTT.

This clonotype was counted at least ten times. The V gene is TRBV6-1, the J gene TRBJ2-7, with D possibly being TRBD1 or TRBD2 (5 bases each). The V gene lost 5 bases and the J gene lost 2 bases, with 10 bases spanning the gap. CDR1 and CDR2 from the germline V gene are MNHNS and SASEGT. The CDR3 contains 13 residues. The CDR3 is CASSYGGTYEQYF. As DNA, the CDR3 is TGTGCCAGCAGTTATGGGGGTACCTACGAGCAGTACTTC.

At least ten counts were recorded for this clonotype. V usage is TRBV20-1 and J usage is TRBJ2-7, with TRBD1 as a possible D gene (6 bases). Germline lookup yields CDR1 DFQATT and CDR2 SNEGSKA (reference sequence). Trimming pared 0 bases from V and 7 bases from J, leaving 19 bases between. CDR3 length: 15 residues. Here the CDR3 reads CSARDAQGPAREQYF. The CDR3 DNA sequence: TGCAGTGCTAGAGATGCCCAGGGGCCCGCGAGGGAGCAGTACTTC.

This clonotype was found a few times. The chain combines TRBV19 with TRBJ2-5, with 7 bases fitting TRBD1. With V trimmed by 1 base and J by 5 bases, 7 bases remained unmatched. CDR1 is LNHDA, CDR2 SQIVND, per germline (reference sequence). The CDR3 contains 15 residues. Written as DNA, the CDR3 is TGTGCCAGTAGTATAGCCCGGGACAGTGGGGAGACCCAGTACTTC. This codes for CASSIARDSGETQYF.

This clonotype appeared a few times. The chain is built from TRBV4-2 and TRBJ2-1; D might be TRBD1 or TRBD2, each matching 7 bases. Per germline, CDR1 LGHNA and CDR2 YNFKEQ. The CDR3 is 16 residues long. Trimming cost V 3 bases and J 5 bases, with 17 bases left between them. As DNA, the CDR3 is TGTGCCAGCAGCCAGTCAGGGGGGGAGGTCCACAATGAGCAGTTCTTC. Translating gives CASSQSGGEVHNEQFF.

This clonotype was detected ten times or more. The rearrangement uses TRBV5-1 and TRBJ2-5; D is unclear. Trimming removed 2 bases at V and 3 bases at J, with 5 bases between. There are 12 residues in the CDR3. Germline CDR1 reads SGHRS; CDR2 reads YFSETQ. CDR3 nucleotide sequence: TGCGCCAGCAGCTTCGAGGAAGAGACCCAGTACTTC. It specifies CASSFEEETQYF.

Of note for this clonotype: One junction end disagrees with the germline gene, perhaps due to a read error. The chain carries TRBV12-3 or TRBV12-4 and TRBJ1-5, with no clear D. This CDR3 spans 14 amino acids. CDR3 nucleotide sequence: TGTGCCAGCAGTCTTTCGAGGAGCAATCTGCCCCAGCATTTT. It codes for CASSLSRSNLPQHF.

This clonotype was seen a handful of times. This chain connects TRBV11-2 to TRBJ2-3; maybe TRBD2 (5 bases). The CDR3 contains 13 residues. V dropped 3 bases and J dropped 4 bases, with 8 bases sitting between them. CDR1 is SGHAT and CDR2 is FQNNGV in the germline V gene. The DNA of the CDR3 is TGTGCCAGCAGCTTCCTAGCTGCAGATACGCAGTATTTT. Its translation: CASSFLAADTQYF.

This clonotype appeared many times. The gene calls are TRBV11-2 and TRBJ2-7; 7 nucleotides agree with TRBD1. Trimming at V came to 5 bases and at J to 3 bases, leaving 10 bases not matched to a gene. This CDR3 is 15 amino acids long. Germline lookup yields CDR1 SGHAT and CDR2 FQNNGV. CDR3 sequence reads: CASSEQGLIFYEQYF. The DNA of the CDR3 is TGTGCCAGCAGCGAACAGGGGCTGATCTTCTACGAGCAGTACTTC.

The rearrangement links TRBV10-3 to TRBJ2-1; D call uncertain. The germline V and J ends were trimmed by 10 bases and 0 bases, with 7 bases remaining between them. Germline lookup yields CDR1 ENHRY and CDR2 SYGVKD. The CDR3 has 12 amino acids. The CDR3 sequence is CASLSSYNEQFF. Here the CDR3 DNA reads TGTGCCAGTCTTAGCTCCTACAATGAGCAGTTCTTC.

The CDR3, as DNA: TGCAGTGCTAGTCCTAGCGGGAGCTTGGTAGATACGCAGTATTTT. Amino acids: CSASPSGSLVDTQYF. The gene calls are TRBV20-1 and TRBJ2-3, with 10 bases that match TRBD2. Germline CDR1 reads DFQATT; CDR2 reads SNEGSKA (reference sequence). Germline trimming cut 3 bases from V and 5 bases from J; bases unmatched to any gene: 8. The CDR3 totals 15 residues.

At least ten counts were recorded for this clonotype. This rearrangement joins TRBV12-3 or TRBV12-4 to TRBJ1-2; D is undetermined. The germline V and J ends were trimmed by 7 bases and 8 bases, with 11 bases remaining between them. The CDR3 extends over 11 amino acids. The CDR3 loop reads CASTVKEGYTF. The CDR3 region has the DNA TGTGCCAGCACCGTGAAGGAGGGCTACACCTTC.

The chain uses TRBV3-1 and TRBJ2-2, with unresolved D. The ends were cut back, 2 bases at V and 3 bases at J, with 7 bases in the middle. The V gene's germline CDR1 is LGHDT and CDR2 YNNKEL (reference sequence). The CDR3 runs to 14 residues. The CDR3 reads CASSQRAHTGELFF. CDR3 nucleotide sequence: TGTGCCAGCAGCCAACGAGCGCACACCGGGGAGCTGTTTTTT.